These 12 T cell receptor beta chains were all obtained from the same sample, sequenced in a study of regulatory T cells in long-lasting Graves disease (dated by TCRdb to about 2021). This specimen's time point label, interpreted: persistent/refractory GD, antithyroid drugs over 5 years with positive TRAb. For both TCR sequencing and RNA sequencing, RNA was extracted from PBMCs using TRIzol. The library was made by multiplex PCR. For sequencing, an Illumina HiSeq 4000 was employed. To build TCR beta libraries, CDR3 regions were amplified by Arm-PCR using iRepertoire HTBI primers. The public reads were quality trimmed at Q25 with fastp and then assembled into clones with MiXCR by TCRdb, keeping productive beta chains. Duplicate CDR3 protein sequences are folded into a single record with the most common DNA and genes. Present in this sample are 350,000 to 500,000 distinct CDR3 sequences, over 20% of which were seen just once. Jointly, the top ten make up roughly 13% of the sample.

The sample in question was peripheral blood mononuclear cells (PBMCs), obtained when the disease was refractory, from a patient treated with antithyroid drugs. The receptors originated from a female donor with Graves disease.

This clonotype was detected ten times or more. The chain carries TRBV28 and TRBJ1-1; 7 positions match TRBD1. The CDR3 loop spans 14 amino acids. V shed 3 bases, J shed 6 bases, and the junction held 7 bases outside the gene matches. The germline V gene has CDR1 MDHEN and CDR2 SYDVKM. The CDR3 spells CASSFLTGIAEAFF. The CDR3 DNA reads TGTGCCAGCAGTTTCCTGACAGGGATCGCTGAAGCTTTCTTT.

The sample holds a few counts of this clonotype. V is TRBV29-1 and J is TRBJ1-1, with D possibly matching TRBD1 (6 bases). This CDR3 comprises 18 residues. V was trimmed by 0 bases and J by 0 bases, leaving 20 bases between them. Germline lookup yields CDR1 SQVTM and CDR2 ANQGSEA. As DNA, the CDR3 is TGCAGCGTTGAAGACGGACAGCCTTTTAGAGCTGTGAACACTGAAGCTTTCTTT. Translating it yields CSVEDGQPFRAVNTEAFF.

This rearrangement joins TRBV20-1 to TRBJ1-1; 8 bases match TRBD1. The CDR3 is 14 residues long. The V and J ends lost 8 bases and 5 bases, in that order; junction bases with no gene match: 13. CDR1 is DFQATT, CDR2 SNEGSKA, per germline (reference sequence). The CDR3 bases are TGCAGTTTCTACTTCCGGACAGGGATTACTGAAGCTTTCTTT. Its protein product is CSFYFRTGITEAFF.

The rearrangement links TRBV24-1 to TRBJ1-4; the match to TRBD1 covers 10 bases. The CDR3 is made up of 15 amino acids. The germline V gene encodes CDR1 KGHDR and CDR2 SFDVKD. Unmatched junction bases numbered 6, after V lost 4 bases and J lost 8 bases. In DNA form, the CDR3 reads TGTGCCACCAGTGACCGGACAGGGGGTGACGAAAAACTGTTTTTT. This encodes CATSDRTGGDEKLFF.

This clonotype was observed a handful of times. The chain couples TRBV29-1 to TRBJ2-7; no clear D gene. Trimming removed 4 bases from V and 2 bases from J, with 3 bases in between. This CDR3 contains 10 residues. Looked up from germline, CDR1 is SQVTM and CDR2 is ANQGSEA. The CDR3 region is CSVATYEQYF. Here the CDR3 DNA reads TGCAGCGTTGCAACCTACGAGCAGTACTTC.

There are a few counts of this clonotype. The chain joins TRBV19 to TRBJ1-1, with D hard to call. The CDR3 is 15 amino acids. V gave up 5 bases and J gave up 0 bases, with 13 bases separating them. Germline assignment: CDR1 LNHDA and CDR2 SQIVND (reference sequence). DNA of the CDR3: TGTGCCAGTAGTTCGAGGGTGGCAATGAACACTGAAGCTTTCTTT. Its translation: CASSSRVAMNTEAFF.

J is TRBJ1-2 and V is TRBV29-1; D unclear. The germline V gene has CDR1 SQVTM and CDR2 ANQGSEA. There are 12 residues in the CDR3. V was trimmed by 3 bases and J by 7 bases, leaving 12 bases between them. The CDR3 here is CSVDPPNPGYTF. CDR3 DNA: TGCAGCGTTGACCCCCCGAACCCTGGCTACACCTTC.

This clonotype was recorded many times. The rearrangement uses TRBV20-1 and TRBJ2-5; D unresolved. The CDR3 has 13 residues. Germline CDR1 is DFQATT and CDR2 is SNEGSKA (reference sequence). V lost 0 bases and J 4 bases, leaving 9 bases between the germline ends. CDR3 amino acids: CSARESSRETQYF. The DNA of the CDR3 is TGCAGTGCTAGAGAGTCTAGTCGAGAGACCCAGTACTTC.

This clonotype turned up a few times. The chain recombines TRBV11-2 with TRBJ2-1, with 7 bases matching TRBD1. Trimming took 6 bases from V and 4 from J; bases not matched to a gene: 6. The CDR3 runs 14 residues. Germline V lookup: CDR1 SGHAT, CDR2 FQNNGV. For the CDR3, the DNA is TGTGCCAGCAGTACCCAGGGGGAATACAATGAGCAGTTCTTC. Its translation is CASSTQGEYNEQFF.

This clonotype has just a few counts. This chain connects TRBV20-1 to TRBJ2-7; 8 nucleotides align to TRBD2. Trimming cost V 5 bases and J 4 bases; bases outside gene matches: 4. CDR1 and CDR2 from the germline V gene are DFQATT and SNEGSKA (reference sequence). This CDR3 is 12 amino acids long. The CDR3 DNA follows: TGCAGTGCTGGGGGCGGGGGGTACGAGCAGTACTTC. As protein: CSAGGGGYEQYF.

The chain recombines TRBV28 with TRBJ2-7; D may be TRBD1 (5 bases). There are 14 residues in the CDR3. V was pared by 5 bases and J by 4 bases, with 15 bases between. Germline assignment: CDR1 MDHEN and CDR2 SYDVKM. The CDR3 DNA sequence: TGTGCCAGCAGTCCCCTATCGGACATTTACGAGCAGTACTTC. It specifies CASSPLSDIYEQYF.

Only a few counts were recorded for this clonotype. V usage is TRBV11-2 and J usage is TRBJ1-2; perhaps TRBD1 as D (5 bases). Per germline, CDR1 SGHAT and CDR2 FQNNGV. The CDR3 is 16 residues long. V was pared by 4 bases and J by 5 bases, with 20 bases between. CDR3 coding DNA: TGTGCCAGCAGCTCCGCGATCGGGACTGACCCATATGGCTACACCTTC. Encoded protein: CASSSAIGTDPYGYTF.